This T cell receptor (beta chain) stems from a study of blood T cell repertoires in COVID-19. About the research overall: COVID-19 samples collected from the United States, Italy and Spain covered acute and convalescent phases. Sources were T cells, B-cell-depleted T cells, or PBMCs; the material itself was cDNA or gDNA.

All enrollees were about 18 to 89 years old and from fewer than 25 US areas. The study assigned cohorts using participant-reported clinical history. Some clones are missing from TCRdb's copy, which holds only in-frame ones; the method was immunoSEQ multiplex PCR. The sample lists about 140,000 clones, almost 85% seen once, with roughly 3.4% in the top ten. This clone is a singleton in its sample. CDR3 length: 17 residues. V lost 6 bases and J 4 bases, leaving 22 bases between the germline ends. Germline values: CDR1 KGHSH, CDR2 LQKENI. Sequencing used PBMCs or T cells enriched from blood (not recorded which). The source of this sequence is a woman aged 45-65 years with acute COVID-19. The chain has TRBV18 and TRBJ1-3; D possibly corresponds to TRBD1 (6 bases). CDR3 sequence reads: CASSPYGPNRVGNTIYF. Here the CDR3 DNA reads TGTGCCAGCTCTCCCTACGGCCCGAACAGGGTGGGAAACACCATATATTTT.